The text below deals with one TCR beta chain. No antigen is known for it. No per-base quality is available; no much larger clone lies one base away. Patients with a history of autoimmune disease or receiving systemic immunosuppression were excluded from the trial. Peripheral blood for TCR sequencing was drawn from every dose cohort at baseline, at cycle 4 day 1 and at cycle 7 day 1. Samples were obtained from an open-label, multicenter, first-in-human phase I dose-escalation trial of ivuxolimab. Adults with locally advanced or metastatic melanoma, renal cell carcinoma, hepatocellular carcinoma or head and neck squamous cell carcinoma were enrolled in the trial. Before TCR sequencing, CD4+ T cells and CD8+ T cells from peripheral blood were sorted into separate populations. This entry comes from a study of OX40 agonist ivuxolimab in advanced cancers. As for the study more broadly: Ivuxolimab was a fully human IgG2 agonistic monoclonal antibody targeting the costimulatory receptor OX40 (CD134). Intravenous ivuxolimab was administered to patients every 2 weeks at six dose levels: 0.01, 0.1, 0.3, 1.5, 3 and 10 mg/kg. The dose-escalation cohort was 80% to 90% male with a mean age of about 60 years, ranging from 23 to 79. Patients were allowed to have had prior anti-PD-1, anti-PD-L1 or anti-CTLA-4 therapy, and around 37% of the dose-escalation patients had previously received checkpoint inhibitors. Of the approximately 53 patients in dose escalation, some 20 had hepatocellular carcinoma, some 15 had melanoma, 9 had renal cell carcinoma and 9 had head and neck cancer. Peripheral TCRbeta sequencing was intended to test whether TCR sequence diversity was altered and clonal T-cell expansion was caused by ivuxolimab. Partial responses occurred in three dose-escalation patients, of whom one had hepatocellular carcinoma and two had cutaneous melanoma. The monotherapy dose-escalation portion (N of about 52 patients) of the phase I ivuxolimab trial is reported in the paper. Findings and caveats that apply to the study as a whole: The antigen specificity of the peripheral T cells that underwent clonal expansion was not determined. Low levels of normalized T-cell clonal expansion were also seen in some patients who did not respond. Clonal expansion of both CD4+ and CD8+ blood T cells was observed from baseline to week 6 at doses 0.1 to 3.0 mg/kg. Partial responders in the 0.1-3.0 mg/kg groups had among the lowest normalized peripheral clonal expansion, especially among CD8+ T cells. After ivuxolimab, expanded clones were on average more numerous among CD8+ T cells than among CD4+ T cells.

The germline V end is reduced by 3 bases and the J end by 5 bases; junction bases left unmatched: 8. Taken from cysteine to phenylalanine, the CDR3 has 15 residues. The read is trimmed to its CDR3 DNA, 45 bases read in frame from base 1. The CDR1 and CDR2 encoded by the germline V gene are SGDLS and YYNGEE. To sequence the TCRbeta CDR3 region, genomic DNA was isolated from the sorted cells. TCRbeta CDR3 regions were sequenced using the immunoSEQ Assay. In its TCRdb copy, this immuneACCESS table keeps in-frame sequences only and misses some clones. Where compared with another copy, unresolved V genes explain less than half of these, and the others have no known cause. The sample table shows fewer than 90,000 clones, and about 91% are seen once. The ten biggest clones cover 0.3% to 0.45% of the sample.

The sample was CD4+ or CD8+ T cells sorted from blood, taken in a trial of the OX40 agonist ivuxolimab. Recombination linked TRBV9 to TRBJ1-1, with 9 bases in between that match TRBD1. This TCR came from an adult with an advanced solid tumor such as melanoma, head and neck, liver or kidney cancer. The sequence in DNA is TGTGCCAGCAGCGACCAACAGGGGGCGGTGACTGAAGCTTTCTTT. It encodes CASSDQQGAVTEAFF.